Below are 28 T cell receptor beta chains sequenced from a single sample in a study of cytomegalovirus exposure and HLA in healthy donors. The primer mix had 60 Vbeta and 13 Jbeta primers. The method was immunoSEQ multiplex PCR; TCRdb's version includes in-frame clones alone and lacks a portion of them. Among approximately 190,000 clones, 82% were seen once, and the ten largest hold 0.098%. The sequencing input was PBMCs. The receptors here all came from a boy between 2 and 10 years old in good health and CMV-seronegative.

V is TRBV9 and J is TRBJ2-5, with D unclear. This CDR3 has 13 amino acids. Deletions cut 3 bases from V and 3 bases from J, with 9 bases between. Germline CDR1 SGDLS, CDR2 YYNGEE. The chain's CDR3 is CASSARSEETQYF. The DNA for the CDR3 is TGTGCCAGCAGCGCCAGATCAGAAGAGACCCAGTACTTC.

The genes are TRBV15 and TRBJ2-3; D possibly corresponds to TRBD2 (5 bases). The length of the CDR3 is 17 residues. Germline loops: CDR1 LNHNV, CDR2 YYDKDF (reference sequence). The ends were cut back, 1 base at V and 2 bases at J, with 16 bases in the middle. The CDR3 nucleotides are TGTGCCACCAGCAGAGGAGCGGTCGGGTCCCACACAGATACGCAGTATTTT. Its translation: CATSRGAVGSHTDTQYF.

This chain connects TRBV5-6 to TRBJ2-7, with D possibly matching TRBD1 (5 bases). The CDR3 is made up of 15 amino acids. In germline, CDR1 is SGHDT, CDR2 YYEEEE. The germline V and J ends were trimmed by 4 bases and 3 bases, with 17 bases remaining between them. The CDR3 DNA reads TGTGCCAGCAGCCACTTAAATGGGGCAGTCTACGAGCAGTACTTC. Translated: CASSHLNGAVYEQYF.

The chain uses TRBV6-5 and TRBJ1-2, with D uncertain. V lost 4 bases, J lost 2 bases, and 11 bases lay in between. Germline V gene data show CDR1 as MNHEY and CDR2 as SVGAGI. This CDR3 region has 14 residues. CDR3 DNA sequence: TGTGCCAGCAGTTTAGGGAGAGGGAACTATGGCTACACCTTC. It is translated as CASSLGRGNYGYTF.

This clone has a handful of counts. CDR3: CASSDSGGEAFF. The CDR3, as DNA: TGTGCCAGCAGTGACTCGGGGGGTGAAGCTTTCTTT. The rearrangement uses TRBV6-4 and TRBJ1-1; TRBD1 is a possible D gene (5 bases). This CDR3 contains 12 residues. With 0 bases removed from V and 7 bases from J, the gap between germline ends came to 6 bases. Germline CDR1 MRHNA, CDR2 SNTAGT.

Notes on this clone: This sample includes further DNA sequences coding for the same CDR3. The chain employs TRBV9 and TRBJ2-7; D not resolved. The germline gives CDR1 SGDLS, CDR2 YYNGEE. The CDR3 is 13 residues long. V was cut by 0 bases and J by 3 bases, with 7 bases left in between. The CDR3 region is CASSVDPSYEQYF. In DNA, the CDR3 is TGTGCCAGCAGCGTAGACCCCAGCTACGAGCAGTACTTC. Combining the CDR3 with reference TRBV9 and TRBJ2-7 gives the whole variable domain DSGVTQTPKHLITATGQRVTLRCSPRSGDLSVYWYQQSLDQGLQFLIQYYNGEERAKGNILERFSAQQFPDLHSELNLSSLELGDSALYFCASSVDPSYEQYFGPGTRLTVT.

The chain joins TRBV25-1 to TRBJ2-7, with D perhaps TRBD1 (5 bases). The CDR3 contains 13 residues. Germline V gene lookup returns CDR1 MGHDK and CDR2 SYGVNS. V lost 0 bases, J lost 9 bases, and 12 bases lay in between. The CDR3 DNA follows: TGTGCCAGCAGTGAATATATCCAGGGCCGGCAGTACTTC. It encodes CASSEYIQGRQYF.

Remarks on this clone: One end of the junction fails to match germline, which may point to a read error. This chain joins TRBV19 and TRBJ2-4; the D gene is possibly TRBD1 (5 bases). CDR3 length equals 13 residues. Germline CDR1 and CDR2: LNHDA and SQIVND (reference sequence). DNA of the CDR3: TGTGCCAGTTCGACAGAAGCCAAAAACAGTCAGTACTTC. Its protein product is CASSTEAKNSQYF. The whole variable domain, filled in from reference TRBV19 and TRBJ2-4, reads DGGITQSPKYLFRKEGQNVTLSCEQNLNHDAMYWYRQDPGQGLRLIYYSQIVNDFQKGDIAEGYSVSREKKESFPLTVTSAQKNPTAFYLCASSTEAKNSQYFGAGTRLSVL.

V usage is TRBV5-1 and J usage is TRBJ1-2, with a tentative D call TRBD1 (5 bases). The V gene's germline CDR1 is SGHRS and CDR2 YFSETQ. The CDR3 is made up of 14 amino acids. The V end lost 5 bases, the J end lost 4 bases, and 15 bases lay between the germline ends. The CDR3 protein is CASRVGQGSYGYTF. The CDR3 nucleotides are TGCGCCAGCAGGGTCGGTCAGGGCTCCTATGGCTACACCTTC.

This clone was counted only a few times. The chain is built from TRBV27 and TRBJ2-1; 8 bases agree with TRBD2. The CDR3 has 16 residues. V shed 4 bases and J 5 bases; nucleotides not matched to a gene: 10. Per germline, CDR1 MNHEY and CDR2 SMNVEV (reference sequence). The CDR3 coding sequence is TGTGCCAGCAGTTCGCCCCCGGGACTAGTCCACAATGAGCAGTTCTTC. Its translation: CASSSPPGLVHNEQFF.

This chain links TRBV27 with TRBJ2-1; TRBD2 agrees at 7 bases. Trimming removed 5 bases from V and 11 bases from J; junction bases left unmatched: 3. The CDR3 runs to 11 residues. Germline lookup yields CDR1 MNHEY and CDR2 SMNVEV (reference sequence). DNA of the CDR3: TGTGCCAGCAGTGGGGGGGGTAAGCAGTTCTTC. Translating gives CASSGGGKQFF.

The chain combines TRBV10-3 with TRBJ2-7, with TRBD1 as a possible D gene (5 bases). V was clipped by 3 bases and J by 3 bases, with 6 bases between them. The CDR3 runs 12 residues. Germline CDR1 ENHRY, CDR2 SYGVKD. CDR3 protein: CAISEGDYEQYF. The CDR3 DNA reads TGTGCCATCAGTGAAGGGGACTACGAGCAGTACTTC.

The rearrangement joins TRBV19 to TRBJ1-2; D unclear. This CDR3 comprises 13 residues. The V and J ends lost 4 bases and 3 bases respectively, with 9 bases between them. Germline-derived CDR1 and CDR2 are LNHDA and SQIVND (reference sequence). The CDR3 reads CASSSNLDYGYTF. CDR3 in DNA: TGTGCCAGTAGTAGCAACTTAGACTATGGCTACACCTTC.

This chain connects TRBV7-2 to TRBJ2-3, with D perhaps TRBD2 (5 bases). Trimming shortened V by 8 bases and J by 2 bases, and 11 bases separated the two germline ends. The CDR3 loop spans 13 amino acids. Germline V lookup: CDR1 SGHTA, CDR2 FQGNSA. The CDR3 loop is CASRPGFTDTQYF. DNA for the CDR3: TGTGCCAGCCGACCGGGGTTCACAGATACGCAGTATTTT. Full variable domain (remainder filled in from reference TRBV7-2 and TRBJ2-3): GAGVSQSPSNKVTEKGKDVELRCDPISGHTALYWYRQSLGQGLEFLIYFQGNSAPDKSGLPSDRFSAERTGGSVSTLTIQRTQQEDSAVYLCASRPGFTDTQYFGPGTRLTVL.

The genes are TRBV5-5 and TRBJ2-7; D may be TRBD2 (6 bases). Germline V CDR1 and CDR2: SGHKS, YYEKEE (reference sequence). The CDR3 sequence is 16 residues long. With 0 bases removed from V and 2 bases from J, the gap between germline ends came to 15 bases. CDR3 coding DNA: TGTGCCAGCAGCTTGGAAGGGAGGTGGAGCACCTACGAGCAGTACTTC. Translating gives CASSLEGRWSTYEQYF.

Only one count was recorded for this clone. The rearrangement links TRBV4-1 to TRBJ1-2; no reliable D call. The CDR3 consists of 11 residues. Germline V CDR1 and CDR2: MGHRA, YSYEKL. Between the trimmed V and J ends, which lost 0 bases and 6 bases, there was a span of 2 bases. The DNA for the CDR3 is TGCGCCAGCAGCCAAGATAATGGCTACACCTTC. The encoded protein is CASSQDNGYTF.

The chain recombines TRBV5-1 with TRBJ2-3; TRBD2 agrees at 10 bases. The CDR3 covers 16 residues. In germline, CDR1 is SGHRS, CDR2 YFSETQ. V lost 0 bases, J lost 0 bases, and 1 base stayed unmatched. The CDR3 spells CASSLAAGGSTDTQYF. The CDR3 nucleotides read TGCGCCAGCAGCTTGGCAGCGGGGGGGAGCACAGATACGCAGTATTTT.

V usage is TRBV13 and J usage is TRBJ2-1, with a tentative D call TRBD1 (5 bases). The germline gives CDR1 PRHDT, CDR2 FYEKMQ (reference sequence). The V and J ends lost 5 bases and 4 bases respectively, with 18 bases between them. CDR3 size: 16 residues. The CDR3, as DNA: TGTGCCAGCAGCAACCGCCTAGGGGCCCTATACAATGAGCAGTTCTTC. Its protein is CASSNRLGALYNEQFF.

This clone showed up just a few times. The rearrangement uses TRBV5-1 and TRBJ2-5; no definite D call. The CDR3 loop spans 11 amino acids. Germline CDR1 and CDR2: SGHRS and YFSETQ. Trimming left V 3 bases short and J 2 bases short, with 2 bases between. CDR3 DNA sequence: TGCGCCAGCAGCTCTCAAGAGACCCAGTACTTC. Amino acid sequence: CASSSQETQYF. Drawing the rest from reference TRBV5-1 and TRBJ2-5, the complete variable domain is KAGVTQTPRYLIKTRGQQVTLSCSPISGHRSVSWYQQTPGQGLQFLFEYFSETQRNKGNFPGRFSGRQFSNSRSEMNVSTLELGDSALYLCASSSQETQYFGPGTRLLVL.

The gene calls are TRBV29-1 and TRBJ1-2; TRBD1 matches 8 bases. The germline V gene encodes CDR1 SQVTM and CDR2 ANQGSEA. After removal of 4 bases from V and 4 bases from J, the junction contained 5 bases not matched to a gene. The CDR3 length is 13 residues. CDR3 nucleotides: TGCAGCGTTGGGACAGGGAACCCCTATGGCTACACCTTC. Encoded protein: CSVGTGNPYGYTF.

The chain couples TRBV2 to TRBJ2-3; 7 nucleotides agree with TRBD2. In germline, CDR1 is SNHLY, CDR2 FYNNEI. CDR3 length: 12 residues. The V gene end was trimmed by 6 bases and the J gene end by 4 bases; junction bases not matched to a gene: 1. The DNA for the CDR3 is TGTGCCAGCAGCCTAGCGGCAGATACGCAGTATTTT. Translation gives CASSLAADTQYF.

The chain uses TRBV6-5 and TRBJ2-5, with TRBD2 matching over 9 bases. This CDR3 is 14 amino acids long. The junction had 4 bases not matched to a gene; V was cut back by 5 bases and J by 3 bases. Germline CDR1 and CDR2: MNHEY and SVGAGI. The chain's CDR3 is CASSRGGVEETQYF. The CDR3 DNA reads TGTGCCAGCAGTCGCGGGGGGGTGGAAGAGACCCAGTACTTC.

The chain combines TRBV4-2 with TRBJ1-2; no definite D call. Germline V gives CDR1 LGHNA, CDR2 YNFKEQ. V lost 1 base and J lost 4, with 13 bases in between. The CDR3 spans 15 residues. The CDR3 here is CASSQGRSGSYGYTF. Here the CDR3 DNA reads TGTGCCAGCAGCCAAGGTCGGTCAGGCTCCTATGGCTACACCTTC.

This sequence joins TRBV5-1 and TRBJ1-5; 9 bases align to TRBD1. V gave up 4 bases and J gave up 1 base; unmatched junction bases: 3. Looked up from germline, CDR1 is SGHRS and CDR2 is YFSETQ. The CDR3 covers 15 residues. The CDR3 reads CASSKGTGSNQPQHF. For the CDR3, the DNA is TGCGCCAGCAGCAAGGGGACAGGGAGCAATCAGCCCCAGCATTTT. Using reference TRBV5-1 and TRBJ1-5 for the parts outside the CDR3, the full variable domain is KAGVTQTPRYLIKTRGQQVTLSCSPISGHRSVSWYQQTPGQGLQFLFEYFSETQRNKGNFPGRFSGRQFSNSRSEMNVSTLELGDSALYLCASSKGTGSNQPQHFGDGTRLSIL.

The chain employs TRBV6-1 and TRBJ1-1; no definite D call. V dropped 3 bases and J dropped 5 bases, with 13 bases sitting between them. The CDR3 runs 14 residues. Per the germline V gene, CDR1 is MNHNS and CDR2 is SASEGT. For the CDR3, the DNA is TGTGCCAGCAGTGAGGGAGGGCTGGGGACTGAAGCTTTCTTT. It encodes CASSEGGLGTEAFF.

The table lists this clone with a few counts. The chain is built from TRBV7-9 and TRBJ2-3; 10 bases are a match to TRBD2. J was trimmed by 4 bases and V by 2 bases; bases with no gene match: 3. Germline CDR1 and CDR2: SEHNR and FQNEAQ (reference sequence). The CDR3 consists of 15 residues. The CDR3 sequence is CASSLSSGSPDTQYF. CDR3 bases: TGTGCCAGCAGCTTATCTAGCGGGAGCCCAGATACGCAGTATTTT. Drawing the rest from reference TRBV7-9 and TRBJ2-3, the complete variable domain is DTGVSQNPRHKITKRGQNVTFRCDPISEHNRLYWYRQTLGQGPEFLTYFQNEAQLEKSRLLSDRFSAERPKGSFSTLEIQRTEQGDSAMYLCASSLSSGSPDTQYFGPGTRLTVL.

V is TRBV11-2 and J is TRBJ2-3; TRBD1 might be the D (6 bases). The CDR3 loop spans 13 amino acids. Germline-derived CDR1 and CDR2 are SGHAT and FQNNGV. V gave up 5 bases and J gave up 6 bases, with 12 bases separating them. In DNA, the CDR3 is TGTGCCAGCAGCCTACAGAGGGGGGATACGCAGTATTTT. Its translation is CASSLQRGDTQYF.

This clone came up once. The chain is built from TRBV5-4 and TRBJ2-5; 7 nucleotides line up with TRBD2. CDR1 is SGHNT and CDR2 is YYREEE in the germline V gene (reference sequence). The V segment lost 6 bases and the J segment 2 bases; nucleotides outside the gene matches: 7. This CDR3 comprises 14 residues. The CDR3 loop is CASTPAGGQETQYF. The CDR3 bases are TGTGCCAGCACCCCCGCCGGGGGGCAAGAGACCCAGTACTTC.